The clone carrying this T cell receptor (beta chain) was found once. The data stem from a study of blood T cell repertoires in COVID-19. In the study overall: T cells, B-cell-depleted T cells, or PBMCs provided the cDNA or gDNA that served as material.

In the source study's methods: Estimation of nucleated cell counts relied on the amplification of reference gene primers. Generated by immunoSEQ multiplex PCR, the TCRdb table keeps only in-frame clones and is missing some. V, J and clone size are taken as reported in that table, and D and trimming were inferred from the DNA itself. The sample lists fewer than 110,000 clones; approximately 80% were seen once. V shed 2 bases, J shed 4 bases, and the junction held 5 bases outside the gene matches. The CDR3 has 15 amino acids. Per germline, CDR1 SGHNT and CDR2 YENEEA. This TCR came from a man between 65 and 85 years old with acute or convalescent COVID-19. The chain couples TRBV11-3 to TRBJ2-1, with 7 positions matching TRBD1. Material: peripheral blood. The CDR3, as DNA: TGTGCCAGCAGCTTAAGAGGGGGCGGGTACAATGAGCAGTTCTTC. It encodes CASSLRGGGYNEQFF.